Below are 3 T cell receptor beta chains sequenced from a single sample in a study of T-cell reconstitution after alpha-beta-depleted transplantation in children. Construction of the TCRbeta library involved unique molecular identifiers. Each CDR3 protein gets one entry after TCRdb re-called the PCR reads with MiXCR. The sample lists around 700,000 distinct CDR3 sequences; about an eighth were seen once. The specimen was PBMCs, collected before TCRalphabeta/CD19-depleted stem cell transplant. Source of these receptors: a girl aged 2-10 years with congenital amegakaryocytic thrombocytopenia, due to receive a stem cell transplant.

Note on this clonotype: One junction end disagrees with the germline gene, perhaps due to a read error. The chain couples TRBV6-2 or TRBV6-3 to TRBJ2-3; D is undetermined. The CDR3 contains 12 residues. Germline CDR1 is MNHEY and CDR2 is SVGEGT. CDR3 in DNA: TGTGCCAGCAGTTACGTCGATGATACGCTGTATTTT. Protein product: CASSYVDDTLYF.

The V call is TRBV7-9, the J call TRBJ2-5, with a possible D match to TRBD1 (7 bases). The germline gives CDR1 SEHNR, CDR2 FQNEAQ (reference sequence). With 3 bases removed from V and 2 bases from J, the gap between germline ends came to 16 bases. CDR3 length equals 16 residues. As DNA, the CDR3 is TGTGCCAGCAGCTTGTTCCGGGGGACAGTTCAAGAGACCCAGTACTTC. It codes for CASSLFRGTVQETQYF.

This clonotype showed up many times. The chain has TRBV5-1 and TRBJ2-3, with 8 bases fitting TRBD2. V lost 5 bases, J lost 0 bases, and 8 bases stayed unmatched. Per the germline V gene, CDR1 is SGHRS and CDR2 is YFSETQ. The CDR3 extends over 16 amino acids. CDR3 nucleotide sequence: TGCGCCAGCAGACAGTCACCTAGCGGGAGCACAGATACGCAGTATTTT. This translates into CASRQSPSGSTDTQYF.